This TCR beta chain derives from a study of Graves' ophthalmopathy and Graves' hyperthyroidism (dated by TCRdb to the late 2010s). At the level of the whole study: Stable hyperthyroidism was defined as no progression to ophthalmopathy within 18 months of follow-up. The study used signatures of the TCR beta repertoire to tell Graves' ophthalmopathy apart from Graves' hyperthyroidism and to predict which patients would progress to ophthalmopathy. In total, 135 blood samples were TCR-sequenced: some 40 ophthalmopathy, some 75 hyperthyroidism and some 17 hyperthyroidism-to-ophthalmopathy patients. To explore V-J signatures that distinguish ophthalmopathy from hyperthyroidism, a discovery set of more than 90 patients was enrolled, made up of 40 to 45 with ophthalmopathy and 55 to 65 with stable hyperthyroidism. For independent validation, a separate cohort was made up of approximately 19 hyperthyroidism patients plus 17 patients who later progressed from hyperthyroidism to ophthalmopathy. In roughly six hyperthyroidism patients, the T-cell repertoire of thyroid tissue was compared with the T-cell repertoire of blood. Once sampling was done, hyperthyroidism patients were given methimazole at a starting dose of 30 mg daily, while ophthalmopathy patients were given high-dose intravenous methylprednisolone. Broad study findings and their caveats: In validation, the model predicted ophthalmopathy progression with less than 71% sensitivity and about 73% specificity; about a dozen predicted patients were CT-confirmed with GO in a median of approximately six months. Ophthalmopathy was separated from stable hyperthyroidism by the 13-signature model with more than 85% sensitivity and roughly 83% specificity in cross-validation and with 80%/75% in the test set. Most of the expanded thyroid clonotypes with a frequency above 0.001 were also detected in blood, and it was suggested that the thyroid immune response may be reflected by blood repertoires. No statistical method was used to set the sample size in advance, and the investigators knew which group each participant was assigned to.

For repertoire sequencing, the TCR beta CDR3 regions were amplified from RNA transcripts. A first-round RT-PCR used HTBI primers with the Qiagen OneStep RT-PCR kit, followed by a second-round multiplex PCR, size selection and purification. Libraries were sequenced paired-end with 100 bp reads on an Illumina HiSeq2000. The source study handled its data this way. SOAPnuke was used to process the reads, removing any read that contained adapters or uncalled bases, had a mean Phred below 15, or lacked an exact match to the constant primer or identifier. COPE v1.2.5 was used to merge the high-quality paired reads. Each unique nucleotide sequence was treated as a clonotype, and MiTCR v1.1 was used to align the clonotypes to the IMGT TRB V, D and J references. The analysis was limited to V-J combinations with a frequency above 0.0001, which together covered 99.2% of repertoires. For each V-J combination, a TCR clonal expansion and chaos score was defined as the ratio of F50 clonal expansion to chaos observed in the TCRdist matrix. Welch's t-statistics and random forest were used to reduce the features to 13 V-J combinations, which were then used as input to a naive Bayes classifier. The Morisita-Horn index was used to measure how similar the thyroid and blood repertoires were. TCRdb handled the public reads itself, with Q25 trimming in fastp and clone calling in MiXCR, and kept productive beta chains. All rows with the same CDR3 protein become a single entry with the most common DNA and genes. The V and J calls, along with clone size, are taken from TCRdb and not from the paper's own processing. The sample profile shows more than 1,000,000 distinct CDR3 sequences; less than 45% of them were found once. Around 10% of the sample rests with the top ten.

This clonotype has at least ten counts. Its specific antigen is unknown. There are no base qualities to consult, and no much larger clone falls within one base. Patients with hyperthyroidism were aged 18 to 65 years, had been newly diagnosed, and had a disease duration of less than 2 months. Anyone with other autoimmune diseases, uncontrolled infections, pregnancy or lactation was excluded from the study. Diagnosis relied on clinical symptoms, serum thyroxine, TRAb, thyroid ultrasound and orbital computed tomography. Trizol reagent was used to extract the total RNA, and its quality was then checked on an Agilent 2100 Bioanalyzer. V is cut by 7 bases and J by 0 bases, and the space between the germline ends is 12 bases. The CDR3 numbers 14 residues from cysteine through phenylalanine. The DNA shown is the 42-base CDR3, in frame from base 1. Via the germline V gene, CDR1 is MNHEY and CDR2 SVGAGI.

The sequence was obtained from an adult man with Graves' hyperthyroidism. The material sequenced was peripheral blood or thyroid tissue (not recorded which). The rearrangement joined TRBV6-5 to TRBJ1-1, and perhaps TRBD1 as D gene, on 5 matching bases. The nucleotide sequence is given as TGTGCCAGCACCCCAGTAGGGGTGAACACTGAAGCTTTCTTT. Its protein product is CASTPVGVNTEAFF.